The TCR beta chain described here comes from a study of blood T cell repertoires in COVID-19. Methods used by the authors: Counts of nucleated cells, estimated from reference gene primer amplification, were obtained. Sequenced by immunoSEQ multiplex PCR; TCRdb stores in-frame clones only, minus some. That table gives V, J and clone size, and the DNA gave D and trimming. The table shows tens of thousands of clones, with approximately 83% occurring only once. CDR3 length equals 13 residues. V was cut by 6 bases and J by 8 bases, with 16 bases left in between. V is TRBV12-3 or TRBV12-4 and J is TRBJ1-2; weak D call: TRBD1 (6 bases). The source is a human donor in a cohort sampled during active COVID-19. The donor label of this sample is uncertain. Sequenced material: peripheral blood. The CDR3 spells CASSRSSGVGYTF. In DNA form, the CDR3 reads TGTGCCAGCAGCCGAAGCTCAGGGGTGGGCTACACCTTC.